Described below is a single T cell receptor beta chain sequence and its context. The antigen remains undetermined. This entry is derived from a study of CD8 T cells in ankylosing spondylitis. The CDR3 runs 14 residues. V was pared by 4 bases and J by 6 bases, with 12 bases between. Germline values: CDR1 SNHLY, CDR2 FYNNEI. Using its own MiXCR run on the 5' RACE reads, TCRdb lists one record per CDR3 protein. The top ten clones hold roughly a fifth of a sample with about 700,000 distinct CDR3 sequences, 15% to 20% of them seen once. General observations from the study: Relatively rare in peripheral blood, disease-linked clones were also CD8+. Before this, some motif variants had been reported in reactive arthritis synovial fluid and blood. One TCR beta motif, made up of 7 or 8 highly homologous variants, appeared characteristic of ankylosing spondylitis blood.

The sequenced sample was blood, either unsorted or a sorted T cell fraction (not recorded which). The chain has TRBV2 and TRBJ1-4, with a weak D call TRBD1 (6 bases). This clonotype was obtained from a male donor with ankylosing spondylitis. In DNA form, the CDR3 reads TGTGCCAGCAGTGCGACAGGAGTTTATGAAAAACTGTTTTTT. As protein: CASSATGVYEKLFF.